A selection of T cell receptor beta chains follows, all from one sample in a study of blood T cell repertoires in COVID-19. Here immunoSEQ multiplex PCR was the method, and the copy in TCRdb shows in-frame clones only, minus some. The sample includes approximately 160,000 clones, approximately 73% of them seen just once. Sequencing was carried out using peripheral blood. These receptors all stem from an elderly woman with acute or convalescent COVID-19. Each CDR3 is given with its conserved first and last residue. Each record gives: clone size, J gene, D gene, V gene, CDR3 protein, CDR3 DNA. The D gene is left open where the match is weak. A row's size may be missing; if present it is once, few, many or a size class.

abundance: .; j_gene: TRBJ2-7; d_gene: .; v_gene: TRBV29-1; CDR3aa: CGCSGKLYEQYF; CDR3nt: TGCGGATGCTCAGGGAAGCTCTACGAGCAGTACTTC
abundance: .; j_gene: TRBJ1-4; d_gene: .; v_gene: TRBV14; CDR3aa: CASSQRTATNEKLFF; CDR3nt: TGTGCCAGCAGCCAGAGGACAGCAACTAATGAAAAACTGTTTTTT
abundance: .; j_gene: TRBJ1-5; d_gene: TRBD1; v_gene: TRBV24-1; CDR3aa: CATSETRGRNQPQHF; CDR3nt: TGTGCCACCAGTGAAACCAGGGGGCGAAATCAGCCCCAGCATTTT
abundance: .; j_gene: TRBJ2-1; d_gene: TRBD2; v_gene: TRBV19; CDR3aa: CASSIRGDEQFF; CDR3nt: TGTGCCAGTAGTATACGGGGGGATGAGCAGTTCTTC
abundance: .; j_gene: TRBJ2-6; d_gene: .; v_gene: TRBV7-2; CDR3aa: CASTPLLGGGSGANVLTF; CDR3nt: TGTGCCAGCACACCCCTGTTGGGGGGAGGTTCTGGGGCCAACGTCCTGACTTTC
abundance: .; j_gene: TRBJ1-1; d_gene: .; v_gene: TRBV3-1/TRBV3-2; CDR3aa: CASSQNTGAEAFF; CDR3nt: TGTGCCAGCAGTCAAAACACAGGCGCTGAAGCTTTCTTT
abundance: once; j_gene: TRBJ2-2; d_gene: .; v_gene: TRBV10-1; CDR3aa: CAREYRPPNTGELFF; CDR3nt: TGCGCCAGGGAGTATCGGCCGCCTAATACCGGGGAGCTGTTTTTT
abundance: once; j_gene: TRBJ1-1; d_gene: .; v_gene: TRBV19; CDR3aa: CASSLTGNTEAFF; CDR3nt: TGTGCCAGTAGCCTTACAGGGAACACTGAAGCTTTCTTT
abundance: .; j_gene: TRBJ2-7; d_gene: .; v_gene: TRBV7-4; CDR3aa: CASSFSTPGQYF; CDR3nt: TGTGCCAGCAGCTTTTCAACGCCGGGGCAGTACTTC
abundance: .; j_gene: TRBJ2-1; d_gene: TRBD2; v_gene: TRBV2; CDR3aa: CASSRLAGGKDEQFF; CDR3nt: TGTGCCAGCAGCAGACTAGCGGGAGGTAAGGATGAGCAGTTCTTC
abundance: once; j_gene: TRBJ2-2; d_gene: TRBD1; v_gene: TRBV5-4; CDR3aa: CASSQQGPGELFF; CDR3nt: TGTGCCAGCAGTCAACAGGGGCCCGGGGAGCTGTTTTTT
abundance: .; j_gene: TRBJ1-1; d_gene: .; v_gene: TRBV7-2; CDR3aa: CASSLALTGNTEAFF; CDR3nt: TGTGCCAGCAGCTTAGCGCTCACAGGGAACACTGAAGCTTTCTTT
abundance: .; j_gene: TRBJ2-2; d_gene: .; v_gene: TRBV30; CDR3aa: CAWSVSKIGELFF; CDR3nt: TGTGCCTGGAGTGTATCTAAGATCGGGGAGCTGTTTTTT
abundance: .; j_gene: TRBJ1-1; d_gene: TRBD1; v_gene: TRBV6-5; CDR3aa: CASSPSGTGEAFF; CDR3nt: TGTGCCAGCAGTCCCTCCGGGACAGGGGAAGCTTTCTTT
abundance: .; j_gene: TRBJ2-7; d_gene: TRBD2; v_gene: TRBV6-5; CDR3aa: CASTPPGGRFEQYF; CDR3nt: TGTGCCAGCACCCCCCCCGGCGGGAGATTTGAGCAGTACTTC
abundance: .; j_gene: TRBJ2-5; d_gene: .; v_gene: TRBV6-1; CDR3aa: CASSELWGEETQYF; CDR3nt: TGTGCCAGCAGTGAATTGTGGGGGGAAGAGACCCAGTACTTC
abundance: .; j_gene: TRBJ1-5; d_gene: TRBD1; v_gene: TRBV19; CDR3aa: CASSMGQGPQPQHF; CDR3nt: TGTGCCAGTAGTATGGGACAGGGCCCTCAGCCCCAGCATTTT
abundance: .; j_gene: TRBJ1-2; d_gene: .; v_gene: TRBV9; CDR3aa: CASSPWTANYGYTF; CDR3nt: TGTGCCAGCAGCCCCTGGACAGCCAACTATGGCTACACCTTC
abundance: once; j_gene: TRBJ1-5; d_gene: .; v_gene: TRBV11-2; CDR3aa: CASSPGHGDQPQHF; CDR3nt: TGTGCCAGCAGCCCCGGACACGGAGATCAGCCCCAGCATTTT
abundance: .; j_gene: TRBJ2-1; d_gene: .; v_gene: TRBV12-3/TRBV12-4; CDR3aa: CASSPNYNEQFF; CDR3nt: TGTGCCAGCAGTCCCAACTACAATGAGCAGTTCTTC
abundance: few; j_gene: TRBJ2-6; d_gene: TRBD1; v_gene: TRBV3-1/TRBV3-2; CDR3aa: CASRQGVSGANVLTF; CDR3nt: TGTGCCAGCAGACAGGGGGTATCTGGGGCCAACGTCCTGACTTTC
abundance: .; j_gene: TRBJ2-7; d_gene: TRBD2; v_gene: TRBV3-1/TRBV3-2; CDR3aa: CASSHAPGLAGTYEQYF; CDR3nt: TGTGCCAGCAGCCACGCTCCGGGACTAGCGGGAACCTACGAGCAGTACTTC
abundance: .; j_gene: TRBJ1-1; d_gene: .; v_gene: TRBV19; CDR3aa: CASSIGGSDNTEAFF; CDR3nt: TGTGCCAGTAGTATTGGAGGGAGTGATAACACTGAAGCTTTCTTT
abundance: .; j_gene: TRBJ2-1; d_gene: TRBD2; v_gene: TRBV19; CDR3aa: CASSSSGGPYNEQFF; CDR3nt: TGTGCCAGTAGTAGTAGCGGGGGACCATACAATGAGCAGTTCTTC
abundance: .; j_gene: TRBJ2-3; d_gene: TRBD2; v_gene: TRBV29-1; CDR3aa: CSFGLAGVSDTQYF; CDR3nt: TGCAGCTTCGGACTAGCGGGAGTATCAGATACGCAGTATTTT
abundance: few; j_gene: TRBJ1-2; d_gene: TRBD1; v_gene: TRBV7-3; CDR3aa: CASSFSGTGGKGYTF; CDR3nt: TGTGCCAGCAGCTTCTCCGGGACAGGGGGAAAGGGCTACACCTTC
abundance: .; j_gene: TRBJ2-3; d_gene: .; v_gene: TRBV18; CDR3aa: CASSTDMISNTQYF; CDR3nt: TGTGCCAGCTCAACCGACATGATTTCGAATACGCAGTATTTT
abundance: .; j_gene: TRBJ2-7; d_gene: .; v_gene: TRBV19; CDR3aa: CASSEGHPYEQYF; CDR3nt: TGTGCCAGTAGTGAGGGACACCCCTACGAGCAGTACTTC
abundance: .; j_gene: TRBJ1-2; d_gene: .; v_gene: TRBV19; CDR3aa: CASSKFRVENTF; CDR3nt: TGTGCCAGTAGTAAGTTCAGGGTGGAGAACACCTTC
abundance: .; j_gene: TRBJ1-1; d_gene: .; v_gene: TRBV18; CDR3aa: CASSPQLQGGDTEAFF; CDR3nt: TGTGCCAGCTCACCACAACTCCAGGGAGGGGACACTGAAGCTTTCTTT
abundance: .; j_gene: TRBJ1-5; d_gene: .; v_gene: TRBV3-1/TRBV3-2; CDR3aa: CASSQDMGGPTQHF; CDR3nt: TGTGCCAGCAGCCAAGATATGGGGGGTCCGACCCAGCATTTT
abundance: .; j_gene: TRBJ2-5; d_gene: .; v_gene: TRBV7-2; CDR3aa: CASSSQSRGGNPAETQYF; CDR3nt: TGTGCCAGCAGCTCACAATCCCGGGGAGGCAACCCCGCGGAGACCCAGTACTTC
abundance: .; j_gene: TRBJ1-6; d_gene: .; v_gene: TRBV5-4; CDR3aa: CASSFDAGSSYNSPLHF; CDR3nt: TGTGCCAGCAGCTTTGATGCGGGGAGCTCCTATAATTCACCCCTCCACTTT
abundance: few; j_gene: TRBJ1-1; d_gene: .; v_gene: TRBV6-5; CDR3aa: CASWGGGLGSTEAFF; CDR3nt: TGTGCCAGCTGGGGAGGGGGTCTGGGTTCCACTGAAGCTTTCTTT
abundance: .; j_gene: TRBJ2-1; d_gene: .; v_gene: TRBV11-2; CDR3aa: CASSTPDRYNEQFF; CDR3nt: TGTGCCAGCAGCACGCCCGACAGATACAATGAGCAGTTCTTC
abundance: .; j_gene: TRBJ2-3; d_gene: TRBD1; v_gene: TRBV2; CDR3aa: CASSPQGVGTDTQYF; CDR3nt: TGTGCCAGCAGTCCGCAGGGGGTCGGCACAGATACGCAGTATTTT
abundance: .; j_gene: TRBJ2-7; d_gene: TRBD2; v_gene: TRBV7-2; CDR3aa: CASRASGDLYEQYF; CDR3nt: TGTGCCAGCAGAGCTAGCGGGGACCTCTACGAGCAGTACTTC
abundance: .; j_gene: TRBJ2-3; d_gene: TRBD2; v_gene: TRBV19; CDR3aa: CASSDGRSGGGTDTQYF; CDR3nt: TGTGCCAGTAGCGATGGTCGGTCGGGAGGGGGGACAGATACGCAGTATTTT
abundance: few; j_gene: TRBJ1-2; d_gene: .; v_gene: TRBV5-4; CDR3aa: CASSLGENSGLFLYGYTF; CDR3nt: TGTGCCAGCAGCCTGGGGGAAAACAGCGGACTCTTTCTCTATGGCTACACCTTC
abundance: few; j_gene: TRBJ2-7; d_gene: .; v_gene: TRBV6-5; CDR3aa: CASEGGSTYEQYF; CDR3nt: TGTGCCAGCGAGGGGGGGAGTACCTACGAGCAGTACTTC
abundance: .; j_gene: TRBJ1-6; d_gene: TRBD1; v_gene: TRBV27; CDR3aa: CASSRTGVGNSPLHF; CDR3nt: TGTGCCAGCAGTAGGACAGGGGTTGGGAATTCACCCCTCCACTTT
abundance: few; j_gene: TRBJ2-7; d_gene: TRBD1; v_gene: TRBV7-2; CDR3aa: CASSLVMDPPGTDMYEQYF; CDR3nt: TGTGCCAGCAGCTTAGTTATGGACCCCCCGGGGACAGATATGTACGAGCAGTACTTC
abundance: .; j_gene: TRBJ2-2; d_gene: TRBD1; v_gene: TRBV7-3; CDR3aa: CASSIFGQGTLSSGELFF; CDR3nt: TGTGCCAGCAGCATCTTTGGACAGGGAACGCTATCCTCCGGGGAGCTGTTTTTT
abundance: few; j_gene: TRBJ1-1; d_gene: TRBD1; v_gene: TRBV30; CDR3aa: CAWSAHRGVWTEAFF; CDR3nt: TGTGCCTGGAGTGCCCACAGGGGAGTATGGACTGAAGCTTTCTTT
abundance: few; j_gene: TRBJ1-5; d_gene: .; v_gene: TRBV10-3; CDR3aa: CAISDRWQAGQPQHF; CDR3nt: TGTGCCATCAGCGACAGATGGCAAGCAGGTCAGCCCCAGCATTTT
abundance: .; j_gene: TRBJ2-7; d_gene: .; v_gene: TRBV21-1; CDR3aa: CASSKRGHSSYEQYF; CDR3nt: TGTGCCAGCAGCAAAAGGGGACACAGCTCCTACGAGCAGTACTTC
abundance: once; j_gene: TRBJ1-6; d_gene: TRBD1; v_gene: TRBV6-6; CDR3aa: CASSKDGTANNSPLHF; CDR3nt: TGTGCCAGCAGTAAGGACGGGACAGCAAATAATTCACCCCTCCACTTT
abundance: few; j_gene: TRBJ2-3; d_gene: .; v_gene: TRBV7-2; CDR3aa: CASSLVGGRTDTQYF; CDR3nt: TGTGCCAGCAGCTTAGTTGGGGGGAGGACAGATACGCAGTATTTT
abundance: .; j_gene: TRBJ1-5; d_gene: .; v_gene: TRBV6-1; CDR3aa: CASSEGPRAGNQPQHF; CDR3nt: TGTGCCAGCAGTGAAGGCCCCAGGGCGGGCAATCAGCCCCAGCATTTT
abundance: .; j_gene: TRBJ1-2; d_gene: TRBD1; v_gene: TRBV7-2; CDR3aa: CASRTQGDNNYGYTF; CDR3nt: TGTGCCAGCAGGACCCAGGGGGATAATAACTATGGCTACACCTTC
abundance: .; j_gene: TRBJ1-3; d_gene: .; v_gene: TRBV4-3; CDR3aa: CASSQDSGAGNTIYF; CDR3nt: TGCGCCAGCAGCCAAGATTCAGGGGCTGGAAACACCATATATTTT
abundance: .; j_gene: TRBJ2-3; d_gene: TRBD2; v_gene: TRBV3-1/TRBV3-2; CDR3aa: CASSQRTSGGPDTQYF; CDR3nt: TGTGCCAGCAGCCAAAGGACTAGCGGGGGGCCAGATACGCAGTATTTT
abundance: .; j_gene: TRBJ2-3; d_gene: .; v_gene: TRBV30; CDR3aa: CAWSGPGTSTDTQYF; CDR3nt: TGTGCCTGGAGTGGTCCGGGAACTAGCACAGATACGCAGTATTTT
abundance: .; j_gene: TRBJ2-1; d_gene: .; v_gene: TRBV10-1; CDR3aa: CASSERSGSYNEQFF; CDR3nt: TGCGCCAGCAGTGAGAGAAGCGGTTCCTACAATGAGCAGTTCTTC